The 27 T cell receptor beta chains in this list originate from one sample, sequenced in a study of shared clonotypes between healthy human individuals. TCRdb keeps only in-frame clones here, not all; method: immunoSEQ multiplex PCR. The table records about 2.4 million clones, just over 90% of them present only once. Sequencing was performed on naive CD4+ T cells sorted from blood. Subset in this sample: CD45RA+ positively selected. Every receptor here comes from a man aged 18 to 29 in good health.

This chain joins TRBV18 and TRBJ2-7; D might be TRBD1 (6 bases). V was clipped by 2 bases and J by 4 bases, with 18 bases between them. The CDR3 has 16 residues. The germline gives CDR1 KGHSH, CDR2 LQKENI. The CDR3 loop is CASSPMVGTSLYEQYF. CDR3 DNA sequence: TGTGCCAGCTCACCAATGGTTGGGACAAGCCTTTACGAGCAGTACTTC.

This clone was seen more than once but under ten times. The V gene is TRBV19, the J gene TRBJ1-5, with TRBD1 identical over 9 bases. The CDR3 length is 14 residues. The V gene end was trimmed by 10 bases and the J gene end by 7 bases; junction bases not matched to a gene: 11. In germline, CDR1 is LNHDA, CDR2 SQIVND (reference sequence). In DNA, the CDR3 is TGTGCCACTCGGGACAGGGACGTAGACCAGCCCCAGCATTTT. Translating it yields CATRDRDVDQPQHF. Full variable domain (remainder filled in from reference TRBV19 and TRBJ1-5): DGGITQSPKYLFRKEGQNVTLSCEQNLNHDAMYWYRQDPGQGLRLIYYSQIVNDFQKGDIAEGYSVSREKKESFPLTVTSAQKNPTAFYLCATRDRDVDQPQHFGDGTRLSIL.

The chain has TRBV7-2 and TRBJ2-1, with TRBD2 matching 7 bases. Germline V gene lookup returns CDR1 SGHTA and CDR2 FQGNSA. The CDR3 totals 16 residues. V trimming: 5 bases; J trimming: 7 bases; junction bases outside the gene matches: 14. CDR3 in amino acids: CASSRGGGLGANEQFF. CDR3 DNA: TGTGCCAGCAGCAGAGGTGGCGGACTAGGAGCGAATGAGCAGTTCTTC.

This chain joins TRBV6-8 and TRBJ2-4; TRBD1 might be the D (5 bases). This CDR3 contains 16 residues. The V end was cut by 7 bases, the J end by 6 bases, with 22 bases between. From germline, CDR1 is MNHGY and CDR2 SAAAGT. CDR3 nucleotide sequence: TGTGCCAGCATGGCTCAAAGGGGCCCGAAGGTAAACATTCAGTACTTC. Translating gives CASMAQRGPKVNIQYF.

The V and J genes are TRBV18 and TRBJ1-2; D is ambiguous. V lost 3 bases, J lost 4 bases, and 9 bases lay in between. The CDR3 contains 13 residues. Germline V gene lookup returns CDR1 KGHSH and CDR2 LQKENI. This CDR3 is CASSPGSRYGYTF. In nucleotides, the CDR3 is TGTGCCAGCTCACCGGGGAGCCGCTATGGCTACACCTTC.

Only one count was recorded for this clone. The genes are TRBV7-9 and TRBJ2-3; 10 positions match TRBD2. The CDR3 contains 16 residues. V gave up 5 bases and J gave up 2 bases; unmatched junction bases: 7. Germline V CDR1 and CDR2: SEHNR, FQNEAQ (reference sequence). As DNA, the CDR3 is TGTGCCAGCAGCCCCGGGACTAGCGTTTTCACAGATACGCAGTATTTT. Its translation is CASSPGTSVFTDTQYF.

The rearrangement joins TRBV5-4 to TRBJ2-7, with TRBD2 matching over 12 bases. CDR1 and CDR2 from the germline V gene are SGHNT and YYREEE (reference sequence). This CDR3 is 17 amino acids long. V lost 2 bases and J lost 6; bases outside the gene matches: 12. CDR3: CASSFSSGRVWKGEQYF. The CDR3, as DNA: TGTGCCAGCAGCTTCTCTAGCGGGAGGGTATGGAAGGGCGAGCAGTACTTC.

The chain couples TRBV10-2 to TRBJ1-6; D is unclear. The CDR3 is made up of 16 amino acids. Looked up from germline, CDR1 is WSHSY and CDR2 is SAAADI. Trimming took off 6 bases at V and 3 bases at J, with 15 bases between the two ends. CDR3 protein: CASRDDVQFYNSPLHF. The CDR3 DNA is TGCGCCAGCAGGGACGACGTTCAGTTCTATAATTCACCCCTCCACTTT.

The chain joins TRBV5-1 to TRBJ1-4, with 8 bases matching TRBD1. The CDR3 length is 15 residues. V shed 6 bases, J shed 0 bases, and the junction held 4 bases outside the gene matches. From germline, CDR1 is SGHRS and CDR2 YFSETQ. In nucleotides, the CDR3 is TGCGCCAGCAAGCGACAGGGGTCAACTAATGAAAAACTGTTTTTT. It codes for CASKRQGSTNEKLFF.

The V gene is TRBV5-4, the J gene TRBJ2-7, with TRBD2 matching over 8 bases. The CDR3 extends over 13 amino acids. Losses at the gene ends were 5 bases for V and 3 bases for J; bases not matched to a gene: 4. Germline assignment: CDR1 SGHNT and CDR2 YYREEE (reference sequence). The CDR3 region has the DNA TGTGCCAGCAGGGCCGGGACTAGCTACGAGCAGTACTTC. Amino acid sequence: CASRAGTSYEQYF.

The CDR3 protein is CASSPEQTSWGTQYF. CDR3 in DNA: TGCGCCAGCAGCCCAGAGCAGACCAGCTGGGGTACGCAGTATTTT. The chain recombines TRBV4-3 with TRBJ2-3; unclear D gene. Germline V gives CDR1 LGHNA, CDR2 YSLEER. The CDR3 has 15 amino acids. V lost 4 bases, J lost 8 bases, and 19 bases lay in between.

The genes are TRBV5-1 and TRBJ1-4; D call uncertain. CDR1 and CDR2 (germline): SGHRS, YFSETQ. The CDR3 consists of 13 residues. The V end lost 5 bases, the J end lost 8 bases, and 13 bases lay between the germline ends. CDR3 nucleotide sequence: TGCGCCAGCAGGTTTGGCACGGTCGAAAAACTGTTTTTT. It is translated as CASRFGTVEKLFF.

This clone was recorded once. Other DNA sequences from this sample encode an identical CDR3 as well. The rearrangement uses TRBV9 and TRBJ1-1; 7 bases fit TRBD1. The junction had 4 bases not matched to a gene; V was cut back by 0 bases and J by 5 bases. The germline gives CDR1 SGDLS, CDR2 YYNGEE. The CDR3 length is 14 residues. CDR3 loop: CASSVEPGGTEAFF. The DNA of the CDR3 is TGTGCCAGCAGCGTAGAGCCAGGGGGAACTGAAGCTTTCTTT.

This clone was counted a single time. Distinct nucleotide sequences in the sample also encode this CDR3. The V gene is TRBV28, the J gene TRBJ1-1; the D gene is possibly TRBD1 (6 bases). Trimming stripped 6 bases from V and 4 bases from J, with 15 bases between. This CDR3 contains 14 residues. Germline V gives CDR1 MDHEN, CDR2 SYDVKM. The CDR3 DNA reads TGTGCCAGCAGGCTAGGGGGGCTGGGCACTGAAGCTTTCTTT. Translated: CASRLGGLGTEAFF.

The chain employs TRBV5-4 and TRBJ2-2; the match to TRBD2 covers 10 bases. The CDR3 is 15 amino acids. Losses at the gene ends were 2 bases for V and 6 bases for J; bases not matched to a gene: 4. In germline, CDR1 is SGHNT, CDR2 YYREEE (reference sequence). The CDR3 DNA sequence: TGTGCCAGCAGCTTCGGGACTAGCGACTCCGGGGAGCTGTTTTTT. This codes for CASSFGTSDSGELFF.

The V call is TRBV10-3, the J call TRBJ2-7; weak D call: TRBD1 (6 bases). V was cut by 2 bases and J by 2 bases, with 13 bases left in between. The germline V gene encodes CDR1 ENHRY and CDR2 SYGVKD. The CDR3 consists of 15 residues. CDR3 nucleotide sequence: TGTGCCATCAGTGAGGGGGCAGGGGATCCCTACGAGCAGTACTTC. It specifies CAISEGAGDPYEQYF.

This chain uses TRBV6-6 with TRBJ2-1; the D is unclear. The CDR3 is 14 residues long. Germline CDR1 and CDR2: MNHNY and SVGAGI (reference sequence). V lost 3 bases to trimming and J lost 5 bases, with 11 bases between them. This CDR3 is CASSYGGVDNEQFF. The CDR3 DNA follows: TGTGCCAGCAGTTATGGTGGGGTAGACAATGAGCAGTTCTTC.

The rearrangement uses TRBV7-9 and TRBJ2-1; 9 bases are shared with TRBD2. The CDR3 is 18 amino acids. CDR1 SEHNR and CDR2 FQNEAQ come from the germline V gene (reference sequence). Unmatched junction bases numbered 14, after V lost 1 base and J lost 7 bases. CDR3 residues: CASSLVAGLAGDLNEQFF. The CDR3 coding sequence is TGTGCCAGCAGCTTAGTTGCGGGCTTAGCGGGAGACTTGAATGAGCAGTTCTTC.

The genes are TRBV14 and TRBJ1-2; TRBD1 is a possible D gene (6 bases). The V gene's germline CDR1 is SGHDN and CDR2 FVKESK. The ends were cut back, 5 bases at V and 3 bases at J, with 10 bases in the middle. The CDR3 is 13 residues long. CDR3 protein: CASSGGRYYGYTF. CDR3 coding DNA: TGTGCCAGCAGCGGGGGGCGATACTATGGCTACACCTTC.

The rearrangement joins TRBV15 to TRBJ2-5; 8 bases map to TRBD2. The J segment lost 5 bases and the V segment lost 8 bases, leaving 10 bases of the junction unmatched. The germline V gene has CDR1 LNHNV and CDR2 YYDKDF (reference sequence). The CDR3 has 14 amino acids. The CDR3 region is CATRSGGETETQYF. The DNA for the CDR3 is TGTGCCACCCGGAGCGGGGGTGAGACGGAGACCCAGTACTTC.

The rearrangement joins TRBV5-1 to TRBJ2-7; TRBD2 agrees at 9 bases. From germline, CDR1 is SGHRS and CDR2 YFSETQ. There are 15 residues in the CDR3. Losses at the gene ends were 3 bases for V and 3 bases for J; bases not matched to a gene: 7. The CDR3 nucleotides read TGCGCCAGCAGCTCCGGGACTAGCCAACACTACGAGCAGTACTTC. It codes for CASSSGTSQHYEQYF.

A single count supports this clone. J is TRBJ1-3 and V is TRBV7-6, with a tentative D call TRBD1 (5 bases). The germline gives CDR1 SGHVS, CDR2 FNYEAQ. Trimming took off 1 base at V and 2 bases at J, with 9 bases between the two ends. The CDR3 consists of 15 residues. CDR3 sequence: CASSLGGGAGNTIYF. Written as DNA, the CDR3 is TGTGCCAGCAGCTTAGGCGGGGGGGCTGGAAACACCATATATTTT.

This rearrangement joins TRBV18 to TRBJ1-6; D unresolved. Trimming took off 3 bases at V and 8 bases at J, with 5 bases between the two ends. CDR3 length equals 12 residues. The germline V gene encodes CDR1 KGHSH and CDR2 LQKENI. CDR3 bases: TGTGCCAGCTCACCCCGGGATTCACCCCTCCACTTT. Amino acid sequence: CASSPRDSPLHF.

V and J are TRBV6-1 and TRBJ2-1; 8 nucleotides align to TRBD1. Per germline, CDR1 MNHNS and CDR2 SASEGT. The ends lost 5 bases at V and 8 bases at J; junction bases unmatched: 2. CDR3 length equals 12 residues. CDR3 loop: CASSLQGDEQFF. CDR3 nucleotide sequence: TGTGCCAGCAGTTTACAGGGGGATGAGCAGTTCTTC.

The rearrangement joins TRBV28 to TRBJ2-1; D is ambiguous. This CDR3 contains 15 residues. V lost 2 bases and J 7 bases, leaving 15 bases between the germline ends. Germline assignment: CDR1 MDHEN and CDR2 SYDVKM. The CDR3 is CASSLGRIGSNEQFF. CDR3 nucleotides: TGTGCCAGCAGTTTAGGCAGGATCGGGTCTAATGAGCAGTTCTTC.

This sequence joins TRBV2 and TRBJ2-3; 7 nucleotides match TRBD2. Germline CDR1 and CDR2: SNHLY and FYNNEI. The CDR3 contains 13 residues. V lost 7 bases and J lost 1; bases outside the gene matches: 2. The CDR3 DNA follows: TGTGCCAGCATAAGCGGGGGCACAGATACGCAGTATTTT. Encoded protein: CASISGGTDTQYF.

The chain is built from TRBV6-5 and TRBJ1-6; 10 bases line up with TRBD1. V shed 2 bases, J shed 10 bases, and the junction held 5 bases outside the gene matches. Germline V gene sequence: CDR1 MNHEY, CDR2 SVGAGI. This CDR3 is built from 15 residues. The CDR3 sequence is CASSYDRGHVSPLHF. CDR3 sequence (DNA): TGTGCCAGCAGTTACGACAGGGGGCACGTCTCACCCCTCCACTTT.